The sequence of this T cell receptor beta chain was determined in a study of T cell repertoires in ileal Crohn's disease. Measured with immunoSEQ multiplex PCR; TCRdb has only the in-frame clones, and not every one. Of around 17,000 clones in the sample, 88% were seen once. In germline, CDR1 is SGDLS, CDR2 YYNGEE. V lost 4 bases to trimming and J lost 9 bases, with 11 bases between them. The CDR3 runs 12 residues. V gene TRBV9 combines with J gene TRBJ2-1; possible D gene TRBD2, 5 bases. The sequencing sample was made of ileal tissue. The sequence derives from an adult with Crohn's disease. The CDR3 DNA is TGTGCCAGCAGCCCCTCCGCGGGTGAGCAGTTCTTC. Protein sequence: CASSPSAGEQFF.